The 10 T cell receptor beta chains below come from one sample, sequenced in a study of Graves' ophthalmopathy and Graves' hyperthyroidism. Beta-chain TCR CDR3 regions were amplified from RNA transcripts. Scientists carried out first-round RT-PCR using HTBI primers and then a second-round multiplex PCR. Using its own MiXCR run on the multiplex PCR reads, TCRdb lists one record per CDR3 protein. The table has 580,000 or so distinct CDR3 sequences, approximately 37% seen once. Sequencing was performed on peripheral blood or thyroid tissue (not recorded which). These receptor sequences come from an adult man with Graves' hyperthyroidism.

This clonotype was seen repeatedly, ten times or more. The rearrangement joins TRBV20-1 to TRBJ2-3; D perhaps matches TRBD1 (5 bases). From germline, CDR1 is DFQATT and CDR2 SNEGSKA (reference sequence). The CDR3 length is 13 residues. The V gene lost 5 bases and the J gene lost 2 bases, with 11 bases spanning the gap. CDR3 nucleotide sequence: TGCAGTGCTTTCCTGGACACCACAGATACGCAGTATTTT. This sequence encodes CSAFLDTTDTQYF.

In its sample, this clonotype was seen a few times. V usage is TRBV12-3 or TRBV12-4 and J usage is TRBJ2-3, with 7 bases identical to TRBD2. This CDR3 contains 15 residues. J was trimmed by 0 bases and V by 6 bases; bases with no gene match: 6. The CDR3 DNA sequence: TGTGCCAGCAGACTTAGCGGGCCGAGCACAGATACGCAGTATTTT. It translates to CASRLSGPSTDTQYF.

This chain joins TRBV7-2 and TRBJ2-5; 11 nucleotides align to TRBD2. V lost 5 bases to trimming and J lost 2 bases; unmatched junction nucleotides: 19. The CDR3 is made up of 20 amino acids. Looked up from germline, CDR1 is SGHTA and CDR2 is FQGNSA. The CDR3 coding sequence is TGTGCCAGCAGCAAACCGGGACTAGCGGTAAACACCGGGGGACAAGAGACCCAGTACTTC. Translated, it gives CASSKPGLAVNTGGQETQYF.

This chain links TRBV7-9 with TRBJ1-2; unclear D gene. The V gene's germline CDR1 is SEHNR and CDR2 FQNEAQ (reference sequence). The CDR3 covers 13 residues. V was pared by 5 bases and J by 3 bases, with 10 bases between. For the CDR3, the DNA is TGTGCCAGCAGCAACGTCGGGGACTATGGCTACACCTTC. Residues: CASSNVGDYGYTF.

In this sample, this clonotype turned up many times. This chain joins TRBV19 and TRBJ1-1, with D maybe TRBD1 (6 bases). The CDR3 is 13 amino acids. Germline CDR1 and CDR2: LNHDA and SQIVND (reference sequence). The V gene lost 8 bases and the J gene lost 6 bases, with 16 bases spanning the gap. The DNA of the CDR3 is TGTGCCAGTCAGGGGTCGCGGGGCGCTGAAGCTTTCTTT. Translation: CASQGSRGAEAFF.

On this clonotype: A far larger clone is one nucleotide away, so this likely arose from a read error. The rearrangement joins TRBV5-4 to TRBJ1-2, with a weak D call TRBD1 (5 bases). The CDR3 covers 11 residues. Germline assignment: CDR1 SGHNT and CDR2 YYREEE (reference sequence). CDR3 bases: TGTGGCAGCAGCTCCAGGGATGGCTACACCTTC. Translation: CGSSSRDGYTF.

The rearrangement links TRBV29-1 to TRBJ2-5, with 14 bases matching TRBD2. Germline loops: CDR1 SQVTM, CDR2 ANQGSEA. Trimming removed 0 bases from V and 4 bases from J; junction bases left unmatched: 4. The CDR3 is made up of 16 amino acids. CDR3 in DNA: TGCAGCGTTGAAGAGGACGGGACTAGCGGGGGAGAGACCCAGTACTTC. This codes for CSVEEDGTSGGETQYF.

This clonotype was seen at least ten times. This chain joins TRBV5-5 and TRBJ1-2; possibly TRBD1 for D (5 bases). The V gene lost 0 bases and the J gene lost 2 bases, with 14 bases spanning the gap. The CDR3 contains 16 residues. Germline CDR1 is SGHKS and CDR2 is YYEKEE (reference sequence). CDR3 in DNA: TGTGCCAGCAGCTTGGAACCCGTACAGGCCAACTATGGCTACACCTTC. Translating it yields CASSLEPVQANYGYTF.

This clonotype was recorded at least ten times. The chain links TRBV4-2 to TRBJ1-2; TRBD1 is a possible D gene (6 bases). CDR1 and CDR2 from the germline V gene are LGHNA and YNFKEQ. This CDR3 is built from 14 residues. The ends were cut back, 6 bases at V and 2 bases at J, with 13 bases in the middle. The CDR3 DNA sequence: TGTGCCAGCAGAGACCAGGGGAGGAACTATGGCTACACCTTC. This encodes CASRDQGRNYGYTF.

This sequence joins TRBV12-3 or TRBV12-4 and TRBJ2-5, with 9 bases lining up with TRBD1. CDR3 length: 14 amino acids. Trimming at V came to 5 bases and at J to 5 bases, leaving 6 bases not matched to a gene. In nucleotides, the CDR3 is TGTGCCAGCAGTAAAGGACAGGGGAGGGAGACCCAGTACTTC. As protein: CASSKGQGRETQYF.